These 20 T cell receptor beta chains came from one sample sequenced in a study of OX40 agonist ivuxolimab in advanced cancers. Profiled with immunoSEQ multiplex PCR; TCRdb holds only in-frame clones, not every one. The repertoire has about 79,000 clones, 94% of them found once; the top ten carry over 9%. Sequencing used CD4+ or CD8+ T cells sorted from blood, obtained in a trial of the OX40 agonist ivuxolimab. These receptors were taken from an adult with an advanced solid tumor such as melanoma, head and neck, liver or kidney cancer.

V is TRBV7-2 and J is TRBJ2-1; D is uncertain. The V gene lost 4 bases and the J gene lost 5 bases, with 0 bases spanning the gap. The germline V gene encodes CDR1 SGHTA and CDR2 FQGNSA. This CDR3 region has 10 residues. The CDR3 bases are TGTGCCAGCAGCTACAATGAGCAGTTCTTC. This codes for CASSYNEQFF.

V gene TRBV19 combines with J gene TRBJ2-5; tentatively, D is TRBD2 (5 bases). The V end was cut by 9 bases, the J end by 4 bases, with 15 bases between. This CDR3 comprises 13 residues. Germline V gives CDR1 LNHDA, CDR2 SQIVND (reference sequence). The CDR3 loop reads CASTSTGLETQYF. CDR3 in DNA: TGTGCCAGCACTTCGACGGGATTAGAGACCCAGTACTTC.

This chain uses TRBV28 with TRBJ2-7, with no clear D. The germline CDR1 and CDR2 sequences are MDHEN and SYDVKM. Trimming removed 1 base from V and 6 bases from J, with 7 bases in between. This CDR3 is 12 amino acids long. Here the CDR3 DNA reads TGTGCCAGCAGTTTATCGGGCGTCGAGCAGTACTTC. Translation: CASSLSGVEQYF.

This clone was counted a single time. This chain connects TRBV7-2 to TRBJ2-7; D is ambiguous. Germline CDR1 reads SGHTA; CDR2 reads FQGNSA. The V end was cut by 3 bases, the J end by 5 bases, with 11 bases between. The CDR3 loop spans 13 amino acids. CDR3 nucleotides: TGTGCCAGCAGCTTTGCCCCCCGGGACGAGCAGTACTTC. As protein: CASSFAPRDEQYF. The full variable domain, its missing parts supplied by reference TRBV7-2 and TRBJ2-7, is GAGVSQSPSNKVTEKGKDVELRCDPISGHTALYWYRQSLGQGLEFLIYFQGNSAPDKSGLPSDRFSAERTGGSVSTLTIQRTQQEDSAVYLCASSFAPRDEQYFGPGTRLTVT.

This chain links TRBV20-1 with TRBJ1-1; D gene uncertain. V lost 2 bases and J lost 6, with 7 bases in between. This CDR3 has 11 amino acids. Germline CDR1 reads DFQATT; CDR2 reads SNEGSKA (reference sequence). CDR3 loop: CSARQVSEAFF. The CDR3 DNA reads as TGCAGTGCTAGACAGGTATCTGAAGCTTTCTTT.

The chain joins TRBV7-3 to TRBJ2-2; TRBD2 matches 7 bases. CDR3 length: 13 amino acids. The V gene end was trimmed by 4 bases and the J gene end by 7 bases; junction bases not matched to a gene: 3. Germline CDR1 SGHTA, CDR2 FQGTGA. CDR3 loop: CASSSGGGGELFF. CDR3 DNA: TGTGCCAGCAGCTCCGGCGGGGGCGGGGAGCTGTTTTTT.

The CDR3 DNA sequence: TGTGCCAGCAGCACCGGACCCAAATGGGACACTGAAGCTTTCTTT. Translated, it gives CASSTGPKWDTEAFF. This chain uses TRBV5-8 with TRBJ1-1; D remains unclear. This CDR3 is built from 15 residues. The germline V gene has CDR1 SGHTS and CDR2 YDEGEE. Deletions cut 4 bases from V and 3 bases from J, with 16 bases between.

DNA of the CDR3: TGTGCCAGCAGTTTTACAAGGACGGATCAGCCCCAGCATTTT. The encoded protein is CASSFTRTDQPQHF. The chain carries TRBV28 and TRBJ1-5; no clear D gene. Germline values: CDR1 MDHEN, CDR2 SYDVKM. V gave up 3 bases and J gave up 5 bases, with 11 bases separating them. The CDR3 length is 14 residues.

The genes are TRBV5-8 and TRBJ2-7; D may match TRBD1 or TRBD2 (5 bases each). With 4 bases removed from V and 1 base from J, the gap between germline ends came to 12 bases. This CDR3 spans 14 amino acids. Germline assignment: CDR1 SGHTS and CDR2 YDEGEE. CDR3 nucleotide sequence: TGTGCCAGCAGCCCCGGGACCGCGTCCTACGAGCAGTACTTC. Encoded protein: CASSPGTASYEQYF.

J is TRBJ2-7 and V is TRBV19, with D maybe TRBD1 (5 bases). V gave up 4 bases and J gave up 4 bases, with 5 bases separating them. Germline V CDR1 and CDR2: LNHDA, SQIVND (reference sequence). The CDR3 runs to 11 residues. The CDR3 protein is CASSKGYEQYF. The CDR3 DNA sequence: TGTGCCAGTAGTAAGGGGTACGAGCAGTACTTC. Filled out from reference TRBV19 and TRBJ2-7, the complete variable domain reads DGGITQSPKYLFRKEGQNVTLSCEQNLNHDAMYWYRQDPGQGLRLIYYSQIVNDFQKGDIAEGYSVSREKKESFPLTVTSAQKNPTAFYLCASSKGYEQYFGPGTRLTVT.

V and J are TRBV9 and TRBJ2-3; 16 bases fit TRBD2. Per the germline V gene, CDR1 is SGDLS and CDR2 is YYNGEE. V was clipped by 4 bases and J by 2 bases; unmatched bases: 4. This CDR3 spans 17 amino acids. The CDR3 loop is CASSMGTSGGATDTQYF. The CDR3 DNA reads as TGTGCCAGCAGCATGGGGACTAGCGGGGGGGCCACAGATACGCAGTATTTT.

CDR3 bases: TGTGCCAGCAGCCTCTGGGCCGGGACTAGCGTCAATGAGCAGTTCTTC. Translating gives CASSLWAGTSVNEQFF. The V and J genes are TRBV11-1 and TRBJ2-1; 10 positions agree with TRBD2. V shed 5 bases, J shed 6 bases, and the junction held 10 bases outside the gene matches. Germline-derived CDR1 and CDR2 are SGHAT and FQDESV (reference sequence). This CDR3 has 16 amino acids.

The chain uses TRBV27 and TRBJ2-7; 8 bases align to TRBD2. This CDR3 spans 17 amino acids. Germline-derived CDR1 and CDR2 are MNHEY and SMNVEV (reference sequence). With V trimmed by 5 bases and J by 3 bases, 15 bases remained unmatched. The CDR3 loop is CASSPLASGRPNYEQYF. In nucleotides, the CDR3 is TGTGCCAGCAGTCCACTGGCTAGCGGGCGTCCGAACTACGAGCAGTACTTC.

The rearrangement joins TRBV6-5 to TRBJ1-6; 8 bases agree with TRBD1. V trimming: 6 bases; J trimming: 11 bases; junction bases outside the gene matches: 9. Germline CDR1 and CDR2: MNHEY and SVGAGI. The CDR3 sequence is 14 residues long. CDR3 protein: CASSRTGPMTPLHF. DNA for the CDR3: TGTGCCAGCAGCCGGACAGGGCCTATGACACCCCTCCACTTT.

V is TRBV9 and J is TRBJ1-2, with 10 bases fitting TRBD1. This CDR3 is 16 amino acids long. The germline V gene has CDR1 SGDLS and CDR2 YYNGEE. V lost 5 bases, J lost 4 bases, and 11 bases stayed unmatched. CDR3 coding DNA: TGTGCCAGCAGTGGGACAGGGGCCATCCGATCCTATGGCTACACCTTC. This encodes CASSGTGAIRSYGYTF.

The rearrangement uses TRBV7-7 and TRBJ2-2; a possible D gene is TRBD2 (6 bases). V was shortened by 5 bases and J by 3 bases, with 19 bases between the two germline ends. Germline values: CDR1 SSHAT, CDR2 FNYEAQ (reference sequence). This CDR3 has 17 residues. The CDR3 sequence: CASSPGLSTIYTGELFF. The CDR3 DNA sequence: TGTGCCAGCAGCCCGGGACTCTCGACTATCTACACCGGGGAGCTGTTTTTT.

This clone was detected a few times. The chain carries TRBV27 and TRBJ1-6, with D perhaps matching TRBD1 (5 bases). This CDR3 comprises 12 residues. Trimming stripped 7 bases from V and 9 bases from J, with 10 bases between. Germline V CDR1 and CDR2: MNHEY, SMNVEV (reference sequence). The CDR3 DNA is TGTGCCAGCACTCAGGGTTTTTCACCCCTCCACTTT. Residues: CASTQGFSPLHF.

The CDR3 DNA reads as TGTGCCAGCCCGGGACTAGCGGGCAGCACAGATACGCAGTATTTT. Encoded protein: CASPGLAGSTDTQYF. This rearrangement joins TRBV2 to TRBJ2-3; 12 nucleotides match TRBD2. CDR3 length: 15 amino acids. Germline-derived CDR1 and CDR2 are SNHLY and FYNNEI. V lost 8 bases, J lost 0 bases, and 3 bases stayed unmatched.

CDR3 protein: CASSKGYTEAFF. The CDR3, as DNA: TGTGCCAGCAGTAAGGGATACACTGAAGCTTTCTTT. V gene TRBV6-5 combines with J gene TRBJ1-1; no clear D gene. The CDR3 is 12 amino acids. Trimming pared 5 bases from V and 3 bases from J, leaving 7 bases between. Germline V gene lookup returns CDR1 MNHEY and CDR2 SVGAGI.

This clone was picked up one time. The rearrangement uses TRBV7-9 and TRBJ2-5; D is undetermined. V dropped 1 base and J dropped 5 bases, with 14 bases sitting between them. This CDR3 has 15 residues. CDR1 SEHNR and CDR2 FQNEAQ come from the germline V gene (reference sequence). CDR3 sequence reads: CASSLGDGDWETQYF. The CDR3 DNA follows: TGTGCCAGCAGCTTAGGAGATGGCGACTGGGAGACCCAGTACTTC. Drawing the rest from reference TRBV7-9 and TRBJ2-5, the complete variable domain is DTGVSQNPRHKITKRGQNVTFRCDPISEHNRLYWYRQTLGQGPEFLTYFQNEAQLEKSRLLSDRFSAERPKGSFSTLEIQRTEQGDSAMYLCASSLGDGDWETQYFGPGTRLLVL.